This T cell receptor (beta chain) was identified in a study of cytomegalovirus exposure and HLA in healthy donors. Broader study findings: Investigators reported approximately 170 TCR beta chains as tied to cytomegalovirus. In vitro assays verified that three CMV-associated chains recognized CMV antigens specifically.

The CDR3 contains 15 residues. The V end was cut by 1 base, the J end by 1 base, with 11 bases between. Germline assignment: CDR1 MGHRA and CDR2 YSYEKL. Sequencing used immunoSEQ multiplex PCR; TCRdb keeps in-frame clones, though not all of them. Among 150,000 to 200,000 clones listed, about 96% were seen once. Turning to this clone: Its target is not known.

Source material: PBMCs. The chain uses TRBV4-1 and TRBJ2-7; D may be TRBD1 (5 bases). The sequence came from a woman aged 18-30 years in good health and CMV-seronegative. CDR3 DNA: TGCGCCAGCAGCCAAGTTGGCAGGGTTTCCTACGAGCAGTACTTC. It translates to CASSQVGRVSYEQYF.